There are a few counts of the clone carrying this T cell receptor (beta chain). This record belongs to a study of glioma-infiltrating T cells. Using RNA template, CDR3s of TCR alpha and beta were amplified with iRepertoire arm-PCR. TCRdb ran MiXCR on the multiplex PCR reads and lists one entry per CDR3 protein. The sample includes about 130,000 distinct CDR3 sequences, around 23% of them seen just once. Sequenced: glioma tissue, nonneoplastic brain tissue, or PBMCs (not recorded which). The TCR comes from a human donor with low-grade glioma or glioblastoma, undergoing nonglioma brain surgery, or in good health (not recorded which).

CDR3 in DNA: TGTGCCGCTAACGCGCGGGGCGGGGGAGAGACCCAGTACTTC. Amino acid sequence: CAANARGGGETQYF. This chain connects TRBV10-3 to TRBJ2-5, with 7 bases aligning to TRBD2. The CDR3 consists of 14 residues. The V gene's germline CDR1 is ENHRY and CDR2 SYGVKD. The ends lost 11 bases at V and 4 bases at J; junction bases unmatched: 13.